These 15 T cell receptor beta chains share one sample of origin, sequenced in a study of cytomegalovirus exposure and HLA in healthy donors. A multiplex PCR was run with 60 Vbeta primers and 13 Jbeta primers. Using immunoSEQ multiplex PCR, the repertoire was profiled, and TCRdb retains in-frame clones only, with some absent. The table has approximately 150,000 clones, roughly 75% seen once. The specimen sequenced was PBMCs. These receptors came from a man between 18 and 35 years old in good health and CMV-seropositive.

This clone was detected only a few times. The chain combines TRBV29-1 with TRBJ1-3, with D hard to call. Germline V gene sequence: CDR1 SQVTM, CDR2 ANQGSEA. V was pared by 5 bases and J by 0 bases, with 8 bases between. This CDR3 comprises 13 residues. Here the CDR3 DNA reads TGCAGCGTTAAATCTTCCTCTGGAAACACCATATATTTT. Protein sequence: CSVKSSSGNTIYF.

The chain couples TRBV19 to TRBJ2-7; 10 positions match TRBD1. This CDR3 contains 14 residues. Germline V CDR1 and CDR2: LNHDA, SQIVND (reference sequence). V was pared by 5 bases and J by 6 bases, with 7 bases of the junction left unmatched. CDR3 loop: CASSGRDRGSEQYF. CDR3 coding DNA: TGTGCCAGTAGTGGCCGGGACAGGGGCTCCGAGCAGTACTTC.

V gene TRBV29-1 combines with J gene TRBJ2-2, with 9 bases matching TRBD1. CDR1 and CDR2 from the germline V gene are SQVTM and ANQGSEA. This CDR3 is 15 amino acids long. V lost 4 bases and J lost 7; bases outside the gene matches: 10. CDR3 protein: CSVGNRGQVIGELFF. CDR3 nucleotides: TGCAGCGTTGGTAACAGGGGGCAGGTTATCGGGGAGCTGTTTTTT.

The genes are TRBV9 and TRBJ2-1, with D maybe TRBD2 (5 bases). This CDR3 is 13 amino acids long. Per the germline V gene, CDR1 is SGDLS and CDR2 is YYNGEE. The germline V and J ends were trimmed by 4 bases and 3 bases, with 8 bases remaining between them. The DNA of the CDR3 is TGTGCCAGCAGCCCGGACTTCTACAATGAGCAGTTCTTC. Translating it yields CASSPDFYNEQFF.

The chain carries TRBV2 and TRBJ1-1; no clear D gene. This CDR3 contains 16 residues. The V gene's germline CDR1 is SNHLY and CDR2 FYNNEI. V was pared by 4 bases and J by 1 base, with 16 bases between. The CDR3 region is CASSGLGEQRNTEAFF. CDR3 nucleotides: TGTGCCAGCAGTGGACTGGGTGAACAAAGGAACACTGAAGCTTTCTTT.

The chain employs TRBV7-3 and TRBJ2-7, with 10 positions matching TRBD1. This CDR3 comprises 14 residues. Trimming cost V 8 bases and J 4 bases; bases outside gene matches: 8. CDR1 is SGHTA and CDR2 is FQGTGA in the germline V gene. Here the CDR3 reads CASAPGTGAYEQYF. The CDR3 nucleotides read TGTGCCAGCGCCCCCGGGACAGGGGCGTACGAGCAGTACTTC.

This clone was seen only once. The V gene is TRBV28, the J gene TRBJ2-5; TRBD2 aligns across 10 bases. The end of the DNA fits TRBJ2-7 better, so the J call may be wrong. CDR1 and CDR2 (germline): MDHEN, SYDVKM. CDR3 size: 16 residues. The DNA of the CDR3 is TGTGCCAGCAGTTTGGGGGCAGCGGGAGGGCATTACGAGCAGTACTTC. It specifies CASSLGAAGGHYEQYF.

The CDR3 bases are TGTGCCACCAGCAGAGTCAGAGACAGTTTACAAGAGACCCAGTACTTC. Translating gives CATSRVRDSLQETQYF. The chain joins TRBV15 to TRBJ2-5, with TRBD1 as a possible D gene (5 bases). The germline CDR1 and CDR2 sequences are LNHNV and YYDKDF (reference sequence). This CDR3 is 16 amino acids long. The V end was cut by 1 base, the J end by 2 bases, with 14 bases between.

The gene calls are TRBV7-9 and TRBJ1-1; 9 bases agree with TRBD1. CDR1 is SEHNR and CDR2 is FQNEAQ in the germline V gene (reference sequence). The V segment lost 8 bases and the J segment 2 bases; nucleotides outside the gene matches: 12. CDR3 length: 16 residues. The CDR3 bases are TGTGCCAGCTCCACAACAGGGGGCGCCACTAACACTGAAGCTTTCTTT. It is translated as CASSTTGGATNTEAFF. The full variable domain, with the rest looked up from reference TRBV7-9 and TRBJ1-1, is DTGVSQNPRHKITKRGQNVTFRCDPISEHNRLYWYRQTLGQGPEFLTYFQNEAQLEKSRLLSDRFSAERPKGSFSTLEIQRTEQGDSAMYLCASSTTGGATNTEAFFGQGTRLTVV.

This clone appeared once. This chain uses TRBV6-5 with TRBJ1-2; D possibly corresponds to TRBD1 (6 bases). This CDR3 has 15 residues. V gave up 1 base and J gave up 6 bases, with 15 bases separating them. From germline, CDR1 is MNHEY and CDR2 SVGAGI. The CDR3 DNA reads TGTGCCAGCAGTTACTGGTCACAGGGACGGGATGGCTACACCTTC. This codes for CASSYWSQGRDGYTF.

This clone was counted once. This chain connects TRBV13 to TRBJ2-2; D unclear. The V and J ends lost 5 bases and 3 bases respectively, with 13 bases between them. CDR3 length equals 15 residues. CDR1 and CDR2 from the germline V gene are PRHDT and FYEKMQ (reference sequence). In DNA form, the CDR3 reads TGTGCCAGCAGCCCAATTTATGACTACACCGGGGAGCTGTTTTTT. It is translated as CASSPIYDYTGELFF.

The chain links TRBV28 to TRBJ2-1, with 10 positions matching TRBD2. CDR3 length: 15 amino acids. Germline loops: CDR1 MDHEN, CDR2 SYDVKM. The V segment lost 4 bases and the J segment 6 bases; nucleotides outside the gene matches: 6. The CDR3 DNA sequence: TGTGCCAGCAGTTCAAGCGGGAGGGCGGGCAATGAGCAGTTCTTC. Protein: CASSSSGRAGNEQFF.

DNA of the CDR3: TGTGCCAGCGTAAGGGGCTTAGGCACTGAAGCTTTCTTT. Encoded protein: CASVRGLGTEAFF. This chain joins TRBV2 and TRBJ1-1; D perhaps matches TRBD1 (5 bases). Germline CDR1 is SNHLY and CDR2 is FYNNEI. The CDR3 totals 13 residues. With 8 bases removed from V and 4 bases from J, the gap between germline ends came to 14 bases.

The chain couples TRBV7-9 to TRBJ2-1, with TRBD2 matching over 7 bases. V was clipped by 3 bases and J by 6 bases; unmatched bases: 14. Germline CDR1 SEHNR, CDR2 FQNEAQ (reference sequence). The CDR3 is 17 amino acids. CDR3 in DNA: TGTGCCAGCAGCTTGCTGGGGGGAGGGCTTTACGGCAATGAGCAGTTCTTC. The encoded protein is CASSLLGGGLYGNEQFF. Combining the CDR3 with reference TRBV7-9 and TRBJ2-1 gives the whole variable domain DTGVSQNPRHKITKRGQNVTFRCDPISEHNRLYWYRQTLGQGPEFLTYFQNEAQLEKSRLLSDRFSAERPKGSFSTLEIQRTEQGDSAMYLCASSLLGGGLYGNEQFFGPGTRLTVL.

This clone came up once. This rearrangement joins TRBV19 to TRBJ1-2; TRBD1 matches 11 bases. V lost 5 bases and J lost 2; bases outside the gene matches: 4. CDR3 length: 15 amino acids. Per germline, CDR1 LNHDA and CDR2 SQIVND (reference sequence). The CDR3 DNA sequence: TGTGCCAGTAGTGCGGACAGGGGGCGGAACTATGGCTACACCTTC. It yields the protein CASSADRGRNYGYTF.